A selection of T cell receptor beta chains follows, all from one sample in a study of technical replicates of blood from a few donors. Measured with immunoSEQ multiplex PCR; TCRdb has only the in-frame clones, and not every one. The sample yields under 85,000 clones, 97% seen once. The sample comprised T cells isolated from PBMCs. The receptors here all came from a human donor in good health. CDR3s include the opening cysteine and the closing phenylalanine or tryptophan. D genes are given only for firm matches. Only part of the rows carry a size: once, few, many, or a class if the clone is expanded.

length: 14; size: .; D: TRBD1; J: TRBJ1-5; V: TRBV5-1; DNA: TGCGCCAGCAGCTCGACAGGGGACAATCAGCCCCAGCATTTT; CDR3: CASSSTGDNQPQHF
length: 12; size: .; D: TRBD1; J: TRBJ2-5; V: TRBV6-5; DNA: TGTGCCACTCGGGACAGGGGAGAGACCCAGTACTTC; CDR3: CATRDRGETQYF
length: 21; size: .; D: TRBD1; J: TRBJ1-5; V: TRBV4-1; DNA: TGCGCCAGCAGCCAAGGTAGGGGACAGGGGGATCGTGGATATAGCAATCAGCCCCAGCATTTT; CDR3: CASSQGRGQGDRGYSNQPQHF
length: 12; size: .; D: .; J: TRBJ2-7; V: TRBV7-9; DNA: TGTGCCAGCAGCTTTAAGCCCTACGAGCAGTACTTC; CDR3: CASSFKPYEQYF
length: 15; size: .; D: TRBD1; J: TRBJ2-1; V: TRBV11-3; DNA: TGTGCCAGCAGCCACGACAGGGGGACTTACAATGAGCAGTTCTTC; CDR3: CASSHDRGTYNEQFF
length: 16; size: .; D: .; J: TRBJ1-1; V: TRBV4-2; DNA: TGTGCCAGCAGCCAAGAACTTTCGCAGGGGCGCACTGAAGCTTTCTTT; CDR3: CASSQELSQGRTEAFF
length: 13; size: .; D: .; J: TRBJ1-1; V: TRBV2; DNA: TGTGCCAGCAGTGACCGGGGGGCAACTGAAGCTTTCTTT; CDR3: CASSDRGATEAFF
length: 15; size: .; D: .; J: TRBJ2-7; V: TRBV23-1; DNA: TGCGCCAGCAGTCAACAGACGAGGGAGGATTGCGAGCAGTACTTC; CDR3: CASSQQTREDCEQYF
length: 19; size: once; D: TRBD2; J: TRBJ2-1; V: TRBV13; DNA: TGTGCCAGCAGCTTAGAACTACTAGCGGGCCGGAGCTCCTACAATGAGCAGTTCTTC; CDR3: CASSLELLAGRSSYNEQFF
length: 12; size: .; D: .; J: TRBJ1-3; V: TRBV11-2; DNA: TGTGCCAGCATCAACTCTGGAAACACCATATATTTT; CDR3: CASINSGNTIYF
length: 13; size: .; D: .; J: TRBJ1-1; V: TRBV27; DNA: TGTGCCAGCAGTTTTGAGGGGAACACTGAAGCTTTCTTT; CDR3: CASSFEGNTEAFF
length: 12; size: .; D: .; J: TRBJ2-1; V: TRBV15; DNA: TGTGCCACGCTCTCGACTAGGTATGAGCAGTTCTTC; CDR3: CATLSTRYEQFF
length: 16; size: .; D: TRBD1; J: TRBJ2-1; V: TRBV4-1; DNA: TGCGCCAGCAGCCAAGGGGACAGCCCAACCTACAATGAGCAGTTCTTC; CDR3: CASSQGDSPTYNEQFF
length: 17; size: .; D: .; J: TRBJ2-2; V: TRBV5-5; DNA: TGTGCCAGCGTCCCCACGACAGTCTCCTCGAACACCGGGGAGCTGTTTTTT; CDR3: CASVPTTVSSNTGELFF
length: 14; size: once; D: TRBD2; J: TRBJ2-1; V: TRBV11-3; DNA: TGTGCCAGCAGCCGGGGGGGACGCTACAATGAGCAGTTCTTC; CDR3: CASSRGGRYNEQFF
length: 15; size: .; D: .; J: TRBJ2-7; V: TRBV18; DNA: TGTGCCAGCTCACCCCTCAGCAACAGGGCCTACGAGCAGTACTTC; CDR3: CASSPLSNRAYEQYF
length: 15; size: .; D: .; J: TRBJ2-1; V: TRBV6-1; DNA: TGTGCCAGCATTCGACTAGTGAGCTCCTACAATGAGCAGTTCTTC; CDR3: CASIRLVSSYNEQFF
length: 14; size: .; D: .; J: TRBJ2-7; V: TRBV4-1; DNA: TGCGCCAGCAGCCAAGGGACAGATAGTTACGAGCAGTACTTC; CDR3: CASSQGTDSYEQYF
length: 14; size: .; D: TRBD1; J: TRBJ1-5; V: TRBV14; DNA: TGTGCCAGCAGCCGACAGGGGCCAGGGCAGCCCCAGCATTTT; CDR3: CASSRQGPGQPQHF
length: 12; size: .; D: .; J: TRBJ2-5; V: TRBV13; DNA: TGTGCCAGCAGCTCCAGGGAAGAGACCCAGTACTTC; CDR3: CASSSREETQYF
length: 17; size: .; D: TRBD2; J: TRBJ2-7; V: TRBV28; DNA: TGTGCCAGCAGTTTATTTGGGGGGGCTAGCGGGACCAACGAGCAGTACTTC; CDR3: CASSLFGGASGTNEQYF
length: 16; size: .; D: .; J: TRBJ1-2; V: TRBV2; DNA: TGTGCCAGCAGTGAGGTAGAGGGTTCAGCAGTCTATGGCTACACCTTC; CDR3: CASSEVEGSAVYGYTF
length: 14; size: .; D: .; J: TRBJ1-5; V: TRBV5-1; DNA: TGCGCCAGCAGCCCAGGACAGTCTAATCAGCCCCAGCATTTT; CDR3: CASSPGQSNQPQHF
length: 17; size: .; D: TRBD2; J: TRBJ2-3; V: TRBV5-5; DNA: TGTGCCAGCAGCCGACGCGGGACTAGCGGGATACGAGATACGCAGTATTTT; CDR3: CASSRRGTSGIRDTQYF
length: 13; size: .; D: .; J: TRBJ2-5; V: TRBV5-6; DNA: TGTGCCAGCAGCCCAGACAGGAGGGAGACCCAGTACTTC; CDR3: CASSPDRRETQYF
length: 14; size: .; D: TRBD1; J: TRBJ1-6; V: TRBV5-6; DNA: TGTGCCAGCAGCTTGGCCAGGGGGTATTCACCCCTCCACTTT; CDR3: CASSLARGYSPLHF
length: 15; size: .; D: .; J: TRBJ2-7; V: TRBV6-1; DNA: TGTGCCAGCAGGGGGCAAGAGACAGAGGCCTACGAGCAGTACTTC; CDR3: CASRGQETEAYEQYF
length: 18; size: .; D: TRBD2; J: TRBJ2-2; V: TRBV9; DNA: TGTGCCAGCAGCGTAGCACCCGGGACTAGCGGGTACACCGGGGAGCTGTTTTTT; CDR3: CASSVAPGTSGYTGELFF
length: 13; size: .; D: .; J: TRBJ1-1; V: TRBV15; DNA: TGTGCCACCAGCAGAGACCCCGGGGGGGATGCTTTCTTT; CDR3: CATSRDPGGDAFF
length: 14; size: .; D: .; J: TRBJ2-5; V: TRBV29-1; DNA: TGCAGCGTCCGCCCCCGACAGGCGGAAGAGACCCAGTACTTC; CDR3: CSVRPRQAEETQYF
length: 15; size: .; D: TRBD1; J: TRBJ2-5; V: TRBV6-1; DNA: TGTGCCAGCACCCTGGGACAGGCCCTAGTGGAGACCCAGTACTTC; CDR3: CASTLGQALVETQYF
length: 17; size: .; D: TRBD2; J: TRBJ2-2; V: TRBV11-3; DNA: TGTGCCAGCAGTTCCTCTCCTCCGTCTAGCGGCACCGGGGAGCTGTTTTTT; CDR3: CASSSSPPSSGTGELFF
length: 14; size: .; D: .; J: TRBJ2-7; V: TRBV19; DNA: TGTGCCAGTAGCCCCGCCGGCGGATACTACGAGCAGTACTTC; CDR3: CASSPAGGYYEQYF